The 23 T cell receptor beta chains below come from one sample, sequenced in a study of blood T cell repertoires in COVID-19. Only in-frame clones appear in the TCRdb table, and some are missing; sequencing was by immunoSEQ multiplex PCR. In the table there are more than 350,000 clones, around 87% of which are singletons. Sequenced sample: PBMCs or T cells enriched from blood (not recorded which). Receptors were obtained from a woman aged 50 to 65 who had recovered from COVID-19.

V and J are TRBV5-1 and TRBJ1-1, with D tentatively TRBD1 (6 bases). V was trimmed by 3 bases and J by 2 bases, leaving 14 bases between them. Germline CDR1 reads SGHRS; CDR2 reads YFSETQ. The CDR3 has 15 residues. Written as DNA, the CDR3 is TGCGCCAGCAGCTATGGGGGCGCCCGAAACACTGAAGCTTTCTTT. Translated, it gives CASSYGGARNTEAFF.

V and J are TRBV15 and TRBJ1-1; D may be TRBD1 (5 bases). Trimming removed 4 bases at V and 3 bases at J, with 6 bases between. Germline-derived CDR1 and CDR2 are LNHNV and YYDKDF (reference sequence). This CDR3 has 12 amino acids. This CDR3 is CATSTGDTEAFF. DNA of the CDR3: TGTGCCACCAGCACGGGGGACACTGAAGCTTTCTTT.

The gene calls are TRBV7-3 and TRBJ2-5; the match to TRBD2 covers 11 bases. CDR1 and CDR2 from the germline V gene are SGHTA and FQGTGA. The CDR3 is 15 amino acids. After removal of 5 bases from V and 0 bases from J, the junction contained 2 bases not matched to a gene. CDR3 nucleotide sequence: TGTGCCAGCAGCCTAGCGGGGGGACACCAAGAGACCCAGTACTTC. This gives the protein CASSLAGGHQETQYF. Full variable domain (remainder filled in from reference TRBV7-3 and TRBJ2-5): GAGVSQTPSNKVTEKGKYVELRCDPISGHTALYWYRQSLGQGPEFLIYFQGTGAADDSGLPNDRFFAVRPEGSVSTLKIQRTERGDSAVYLCASSLAGGHQETQYFGPGTRLLVL.

The chain is built from TRBV6-2 or TRBV6-3 and TRBJ2-3, with D maybe TRBD2 (6 bases). The V end was cut by 0 bases, the J end by 0 bases, with 13 bases between. The CDR3 has 17 residues. Germline assignment: CDR1 MNHEY and CDR2 SVGEGT. The CDR3 nucleotides read TGTGCCAGCAGTTACTCCGGCGGGGTCTCTAGCACAGATACGCAGTATTTT. Residues: CASSYSGGVSSTDTQYF.

The genes are TRBV7-9 and TRBJ2-6, with D maybe TRBD1 (6 bases). The germline V and J ends were trimmed by 5 bases and 0 bases, with 11 bases remaining between them. The CDR3 is made up of 16 amino acids. Germline V gene sequence: CDR1 SEHNR, CDR2 FQNEAQ (reference sequence). CDR3 nucleotide sequence: TGTGCCAGCAGCCCGTGGACAGCCTCTGGGGCCAACGTCCTGACTTTC. Protein sequence: CASSPWTASGANVLTF.

V is TRBV7-3 and J is TRBJ2-2; 12 bases line up with TRBD2. The V gene end was trimmed by 5 bases and the J gene end by 2 bases; junction bases not matched to a gene: 6. This CDR3 is 17 amino acids long. Per the germline V gene, CDR1 is SGHTA and CDR2 is FQGTGA. The CDR3 here is CASSVLAGGANTGELFF. CDR3 coding DNA: TGTGCCAGCAGCGTACTAGCGGGGGGCGCAAACACCGGGGAGCTGTTTTTT.

The chain joins TRBV5-5 to TRBJ1-5, with 8 bases aligning to TRBD1. CDR1 is SGHKS, CDR2 YYEKEE, per germline (reference sequence). Trimming removed 4 bases from V and 4 bases from J; junction bases left unmatched: 4. This CDR3 comprises 14 residues. CDR3 in amino acids: CASSPGTGNQPQHF. The DNA of the CDR3 is TGTGCCAGCAGCCCCGGGACAGGAAATCAGCCCCAGCATTTT.

The V and J genes are TRBV30 and TRBJ1-2; 8 nucleotides align to TRBD1. The CDR3 length is 12 residues. Germline V gene sequence: CDR1 GTSNPN, CDR2 SVGIG (reference sequence). Losses at the gene ends were 5 bases for V and 8 bases for J; bases not matched to a gene: 7. The CDR3 sequence is CAWDSGGQGYTF. In DNA form, the CDR3 reads TGTGCCTGGGACTCAGGGGGCCAAGGCTACACCTTC.

The chain joins TRBV27 to TRBJ1-2, with 11 bases aligning to TRBD1. V shed 5 bases and J 7 bases; nucleotides not matched to a gene: 6. Germline CDR1 MNHEY, CDR2 SMNVEV (reference sequence). The CDR3 is 14 residues long. CDR3 in DNA: TGTGCCAGCAGTACGGACAGGGGGCTCTCTGGCTACACCTTC. Translating gives CASSTDRGLSGYTF.

This clone has only one observation. The chain joins TRBV7-8 to TRBJ1-4; D possibly corresponds to TRBD1 (6 bases). The V gene's germline CDR1 is SGHVS and CDR2 FQNEAQ. The length of the CDR3 is 13 residues. The V and J ends lost 5 bases and 10 bases respectively, with 14 bases between them. The CDR3: CASSINREGKLFF. The CDR3 bases are TGTGCCAGCAGCATCAACAGGGAGGGAAAACTGTTTTTT.

The V and J genes are TRBV28 and TRBJ2-2; 9 bases match TRBD2. The CDR3 extends over 17 amino acids. With V trimmed by 5 bases and J by 0 bases, 7 bases remained unmatched. The germline V gene encodes CDR1 MDHEN and CDR2 SYDVKM. The CDR3 nucleotides are TGTGCCAGCAGTCCGTCGGGACTAGCTACGAACACCGGGGAGCTGTTTTTT. Amino acids: CASSPSGLATNTGELFF.

This clone was counted only a few times. V usage is TRBV19 and J usage is TRBJ1-2; 8 bases are shared with TRBD1. Germline CDR1 is LNHDA and CDR2 is SQIVND (reference sequence). The CDR3 contains 13 residues. The J segment lost 9 bases and the V segment lost 7 bases, leaving 10 bases of the junction unmatched. This CDR3 is CASTDFGQGSYTF. Here the CDR3 DNA reads TGTGCCAGTACCGACTTCGGACAGGGAAGCTACACCTTC.

The rearrangement uses TRBV29-1 and TRBJ2-7, with 7 bases lining up with TRBD1. This CDR3 is built from 16 residues. The J segment lost 3 bases and the V segment lost 0 bases, leaving 11 bases of the junction unmatched. Per germline, CDR1 SQVTM and CDR2 ANQGSEA. CDR3: CSVEDLNRGRCYEQYF. The CDR3 DNA reads TGCAGCGTTGAAGATCTGAACAGGGGTAGGTGCTACGAGCAGTACTTC.

The V and J genes are TRBV4-1 and TRBJ2-3, with a weak D call TRBD2 (6 bases). The CDR3 spans 15 residues. V dropped 1 base and J dropped 0 bases, with 8 bases sitting between them. CDR1 MGHRA and CDR2 YSYEKL come from the germline V gene. CDR3 protein: CASSQVAESTDTQYF. The CDR3 DNA is TGCGCCAGCAGCCAAGTAGCGGAGAGCACAGATACGCAGTATTTT.

This chain links TRBV5-4 with TRBJ1-1, with 9 nucleotides matching TRBD1. V dropped 0 bases and J dropped 4; count of bases not matched to a gene: 4. This CDR3 has 15 amino acids. Germline CDR1 and CDR2: SGHNT and YYREEE (reference sequence). Written as DNA, the CDR3 is TGTGCCAGCAGCTTGGAGACGGGACAGGGCACTGAAGCTTTCTTT. Protein sequence: CASSLETGQGTEAFF.

This clone was detected only once. This chain links TRBV6-1 with TRBJ2-3; D perhaps matches TRBD1 (6 bases). Trimming removed 3 bases at V and 5 bases at J, with 15 bases between. The germline V gene encodes CDR1 MNHNS and CDR2 SASEGT. This CDR3 contains 15 residues. This chain's CDR3 is CASSDRGMTGDTQYF. The DNA of the CDR3 is TGTGCCAGCAGTGACAGGGGCATGACAGGAGATACGCAGTATTTT.

V is TRBV28 and J is TRBJ1-5; no clear D gene. With 6 bases removed from V and 0 bases from J, the gap between germline ends came to 18 bases. Germline loops: CDR1 MDHEN, CDR2 SYDVKM. The CDR3 contains 17 residues. The CDR3 DNA sequence: TGTGCCAGCAGCCGACCGGCAGCAGGAAGTAGCAATCAGCCCCAGCATTTT. It yields the protein CASSRPAAGSSNQPQHF. The full variable domain, with the rest looked up from reference TRBV28 and TRBJ1-5, is DVKVTQSSRYLVKRTGEKVFLECVQDMDHENMFWYRQDPGLGLRLIYFSYDVKMKEKGDIPEGYSVSREKKERFSLILESASTNQTSMYLCASSRPAAGSSNQPQHFGDGTRLSIL.

This clone was picked up a small number of times. The chain employs TRBV18 and TRBJ2-5; D call uncertain. The V gene lost 4 bases and the J gene lost 2 bases, with 8 bases spanning the gap. Germline-derived CDR1 and CDR2 are KGHSH and LQKENI. The CDR3 totals 13 residues. The CDR3 nucleotides are TGTGCCAGCTCACGGGCTACACAAGAGACCCAGTACTTC. Amino acid sequence: CASSRATQETQYF.

This chain's CDR3 is CASSSLRGRTDTQYF. DNA of the CDR3: TGTGCCAGCAGTTCCCTCAGGGGGCGGACAGATACGCAGTATTTT. V is TRBV28 and J is TRBJ2-3; 8 bases line up with TRBD1. Germline loops: CDR1 MDHEN, CDR2 SYDVKM. This CDR3 is 15 amino acids long. V lost 4 bases, J lost 3 bases, and 6 bases stayed unmatched.

This rearrangement joins TRBV3-1 (or the pseudogene TRBV3-2) to TRBJ2-2; 8 bases map to TRBD1. Germline loops: CDR1 LGHDT, CDR2 YNNKEL (reference sequence). The CDR3 runs to 18 residues. The V segment lost 1 base and the J segment 4 bases; nucleotides outside the gene matches: 11. CDR3 loop: CASSQVKSNRGSTGELFF. CDR3 sequence (DNA): TGTGCCAGCAGCCAAGTGAAGTCGAACAGGGGGAGCACCGGGGAGCTGTTTTTT.

This clone was detected a few times. This CDR3 reads CASKKVNRAYTGELFF. The CDR3 DNA is TGCGCCAGCAAGAAAGTTAACAGGGCCTACACCGGGGAGCTGTTTTTT. The chain carries TRBV5-1 and TRBJ2-2; weak D call: TRBD1 (6 bases). V was shortened by 6 bases and J by 3 bases, with 18 bases between the two germline ends. The germline V gene encodes CDR1 SGHRS and CDR2 YFSETQ. The CDR3 sequence is 16 residues long.

This rearrangement joins TRBV2 to TRBJ1-3; D unclear. The CDR3 has 13 residues. With 4 bases removed from V and 0 bases from J, the gap between germline ends came to 4 bases. The germline V gene has CDR1 SNHLY and CDR2 FYNNEI. CDR3 bases: TGTGCCAGCAGTGGCGACTCTGGAAACACCATATATTTT. This encodes CASSGDSGNTIYF.

This rearrangement joins TRBV12-3 or TRBV12-4 to TRBJ2-7; D remains unclear. Trimming pared 6 bases from V and 4 bases from J, leaving 10 bases between. The CDR3 covers 12 residues. The CDR3 sequence: CASSLTEYEQYF. The CDR3 nucleotides read TGTGCCAGCAGCTTAACAGAATACGAGCAGTACTTC.